A selection of T cell receptor beta chains follows, all from one sample in a study of technical replicates of blood from a few donors. Assay: immunoSEQ multiplex PCR; the TCRdb copy retains only in-frame clones and omits some. The data hold around 60,000 clones, with 75% to 90% observed a single time. What was sequenced was PBMCs. These receptors originate from a human donor in good health. Some clones in this sample may be carry-over from other donors' samples. CDR3s include the opening cysteine and the closing phenylalanine or tryptophan. D genes are given only for firm matches.

J gene	D gene	V gene	CDR3 protein	CDR3 DNA
TRBJ1-5	-	TRBV30	CAWGPGTSNQPQHF	TGTGCCTGGGGCCCGGGAACCAGCAATCAGCCCCAGCATTTT
TRBJ1-1	-	TRBV7-8	CASSLAGISPEAFF	TGTGCCAGCAGCTTGGCAGGGATTTCCCCTGAAGCTTTCTTT
TRBJ1-1	-	TRBV7-2	CASSFGGGNTEAFF	TGTGCCAGCAGCTTCGGGGGGGGGAACACTGAAGCTTTCTTT
TRBJ1-4	-	TRBV4-3	CASSPNRAHANEKLFF	TGCGCCAGCAGCCCTAACAGGGCTCATGCTAATGAAAAACTGTTTTTT
TRBJ1-5	-	TRBV7-8	CASSWDSGQPQHF	TGTGCCAGCAGCTGGGATAGCGGTCAGCCCCAGCATTTT
TRBJ2-5	TRBD1	TRBV7-2	CASSSGQTRTQYF	TGTGCCAGCAGCTCGGGACAGACCCGAACCCAGTACTTC
TRBJ1-1	-	TRBV18	CASSPPSRSVGTEAFF	TGTGCCAGCTCACCACCCTCTCGGAGCGTCGGCACTGAAGCTTTCTTT
TRBJ2-1	-	TRBV4-1	CASSQDTGRSYNEQFF	TGCGCCAGCAGCCAAGATACAGGACGGTCCTACAATGAGCAGTTCTTC
TRBJ2-1	TRBD1	TRBV6-1	CASSEPGQVSEQFF	TGTGCCAGCAGTGAACCGGGACAGGTGAGCGAGCAGTTCTTC
TRBJ2-2	TRBD2	TRBV30	CAWRGGSGLNTGELFF	TGTGCCTGGAGGGGGGGTAGCGGGCTGAACACCGGGGAGCTGTTTTTT
TRBJ2-7	-	TRBV28	CASSLGGRPTYEQYF	TGTGCCAGCAGTTTAGGAGGGCGCCCCACCTACGAGCAGTACTTC